This TCR beta chain was documented in a study of T cell changes during pregnancy in multiple sclerosis. Assay: immunoSEQ multiplex PCR; the TCRdb copy retains only in-frame clones and omits some. The repertoire includes roughly 76,000 clones, around nine tenths of them detected once, and about 0.45% sits in the top ten. This CDR3 has 14 residues. Germline CDR1 SEHNR, CDR2 FQNEAQ (reference sequence). Losses at the gene ends were 5 bases for V and 4 bases for J; bases not matched to a gene: 4. Source: CD4+ T cells from peripheral blood mononuclear cells, taken in the second trimester of pregnancy. This clonotype was sampled from a female donor with multiple sclerosis, enrolled in a pregnancy study. The chain recombines TRBV7-9 with TRBJ2-3; 9 bases align to TRBD2. CDR3 protein: CASSVSGSADTQYF. In DNA form, the CDR3 reads TGTGCCAGCAGCGTTAGCGGGAGCGCAGATACGCAGTATTTT.